In this sample, the clone carrying this T cell receptor (beta chain) turned up a few times. The antigen is not known. This record belongs to a study of T cells in Graves' hyperthyroidism and ophthalmopathy. Overall study results and limits: In simple terms, a model built on 13 V-J features told ophthalmopathy apart from stable hyperthyroidism.

RNA transcripts gave rise to amplified TCR beta CDR3 regions. The HTBI primer set drove a first-round RT-PCR of the TCR CDR3. TCRdb re-derived calls from the multiplex PCR reads in MiXCR, one entry per CDR3 protein. The sample lists about 610,000 distinct CDR3 sequences, roughly 14% occurring once. Any patient presenting with uncontrolled infection, other autoimmune disease, pregnancy or lactation was left out. Source material for PBMCs was around 10 ml fresh peripheral blood. The germline CDR1 and CDR2 sequences are LGHNA and YNFKEQ. V lost 1 base and J lost 3; bases outside the gene matches: 12. The CDR3 has 18 residues.

The sample consisted of blood. The sequence was obtained from a woman aged 40 to 50 with Graves' ophthalmopathy. This chain links TRBV4-2 with TRBJ2-7, with 10 bases fitting TRBD2. The DNA for the CDR3 is TGTGCCAGCAGCCAAGTTGTCCCTAGCGGGAGTACCCTCTACGAGCAGTACTTC. Translated, it gives CASSQVVPSGSTLYEQYF.